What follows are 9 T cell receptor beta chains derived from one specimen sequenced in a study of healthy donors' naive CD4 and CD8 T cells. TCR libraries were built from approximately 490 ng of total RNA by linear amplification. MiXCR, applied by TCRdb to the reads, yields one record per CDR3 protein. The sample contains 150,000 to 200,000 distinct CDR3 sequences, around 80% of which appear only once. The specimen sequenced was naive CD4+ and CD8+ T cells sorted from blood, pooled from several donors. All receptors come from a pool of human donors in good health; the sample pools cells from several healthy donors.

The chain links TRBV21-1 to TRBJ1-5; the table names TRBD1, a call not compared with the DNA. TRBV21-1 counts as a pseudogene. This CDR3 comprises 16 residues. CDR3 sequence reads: CASSKSTGRHNQPQHF. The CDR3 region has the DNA TGTGCCAGCAGCAAATCAACAGGGAGGCACAATCAGCCCCAGCATTTT.

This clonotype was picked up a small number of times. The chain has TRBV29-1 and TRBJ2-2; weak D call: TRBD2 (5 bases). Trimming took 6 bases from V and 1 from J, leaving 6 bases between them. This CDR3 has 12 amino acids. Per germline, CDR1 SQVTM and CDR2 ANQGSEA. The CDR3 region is CSVRENTGELFF. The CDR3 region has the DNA TGCAGCGTCCGGGAGAACACCGGGGAGCTGTTTTTT.

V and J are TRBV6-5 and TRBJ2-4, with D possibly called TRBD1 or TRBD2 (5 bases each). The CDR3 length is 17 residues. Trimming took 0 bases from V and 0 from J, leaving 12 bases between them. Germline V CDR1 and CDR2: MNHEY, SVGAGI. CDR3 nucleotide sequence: TGTGCCAGCAGTTACTCGAGGGGCAGAGTAGCCAAAAACATTCAGTACTTC. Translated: CASSYSRGRVAKNIQYF.

The CDR3: CASALGNEQFF. In DNA, the CDR3 is TGTGCCAGCGCTCTAGGTAATGAGCAGTTCTTC. The V call is TRBV6-6, the J call TRBJ2-1, with D uncertain. The CDR3 covers 11 residues. V lost 8 bases and J lost 7, with 9 bases in between. Germline V lookup: CDR1 MNHNY, CDR2 SVGAGI (reference sequence).

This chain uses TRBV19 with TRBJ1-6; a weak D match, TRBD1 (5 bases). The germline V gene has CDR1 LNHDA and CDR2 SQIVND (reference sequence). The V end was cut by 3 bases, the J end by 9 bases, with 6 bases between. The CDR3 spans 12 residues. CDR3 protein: CASSIGASPLHF. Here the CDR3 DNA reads TGTGCCAGTAGTATTGGGGCTTCACCCCTCCACTTT. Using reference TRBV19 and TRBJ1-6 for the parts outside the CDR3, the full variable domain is DGGITQSPKYLFRKEGQNVTLSCEQNLNHDAMYWYRQDPGQGLRLIYYSQIVNDFQKGDIAEGYSVSREKKESFPLTVTSAQKNPTAFYLCASSIGASPLHFGNGTRLTVT.

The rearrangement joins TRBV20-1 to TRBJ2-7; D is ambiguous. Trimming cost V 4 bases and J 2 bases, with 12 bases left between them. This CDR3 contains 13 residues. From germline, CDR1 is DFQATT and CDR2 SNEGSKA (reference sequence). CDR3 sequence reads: CSATAAGAYEQYF. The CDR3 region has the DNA TGCAGTGCTACGGCAGCAGGCGCCTACGAGCAGTACTTC.

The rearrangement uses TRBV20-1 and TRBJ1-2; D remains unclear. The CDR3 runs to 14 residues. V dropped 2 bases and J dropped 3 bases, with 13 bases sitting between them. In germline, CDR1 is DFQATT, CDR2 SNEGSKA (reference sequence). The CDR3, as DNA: TGCAGTGCTAGACACATACCTAGGGACTATGGCTACACCTTC. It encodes CSARHIPRDYGYTF.

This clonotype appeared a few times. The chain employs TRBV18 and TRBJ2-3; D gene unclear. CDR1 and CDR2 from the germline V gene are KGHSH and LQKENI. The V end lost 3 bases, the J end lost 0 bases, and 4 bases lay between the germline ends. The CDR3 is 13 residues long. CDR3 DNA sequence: TGTGCCAGCTCACCCGGCAGCACAGATACGCAGTATTTT. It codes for CASSPGSTDTQYF.

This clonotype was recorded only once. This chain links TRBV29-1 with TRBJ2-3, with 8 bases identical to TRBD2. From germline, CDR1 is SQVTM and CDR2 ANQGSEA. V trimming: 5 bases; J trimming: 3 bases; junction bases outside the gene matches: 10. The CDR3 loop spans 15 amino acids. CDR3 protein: CSVSSGMLGTDTQYF. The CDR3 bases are TGCAGCGTTAGTAGCGGGATGCTAGGGACAGATACGCAGTATTTT.